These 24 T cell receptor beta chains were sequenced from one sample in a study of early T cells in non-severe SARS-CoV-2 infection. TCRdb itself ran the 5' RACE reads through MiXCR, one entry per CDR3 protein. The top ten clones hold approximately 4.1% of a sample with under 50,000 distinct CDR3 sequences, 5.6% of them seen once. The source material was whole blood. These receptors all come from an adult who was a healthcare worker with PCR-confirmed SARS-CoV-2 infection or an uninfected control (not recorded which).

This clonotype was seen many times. The CDR3 loop reads CASIQTGNGLFF. DNA for the CDR3: TGTGCCAGCATCCAAACAGGGAATGGACTGTTTTTT. This rearrangement joins TRBV21-1 to TRBJ1-4; TRBD1, as called in the table, went unchecked against the DNA. TRBV21-1 is described as a pseudogene. The CDR3 consists of 12 residues.

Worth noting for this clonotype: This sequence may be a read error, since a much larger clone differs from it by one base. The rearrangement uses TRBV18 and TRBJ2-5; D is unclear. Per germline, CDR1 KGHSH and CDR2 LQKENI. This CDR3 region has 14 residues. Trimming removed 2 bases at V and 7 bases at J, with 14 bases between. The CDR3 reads CASSPATFDRTQYF. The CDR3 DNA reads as TGTGCCAGCTCACCAGCGACATTTGATCGGACCCAGTACTTC.

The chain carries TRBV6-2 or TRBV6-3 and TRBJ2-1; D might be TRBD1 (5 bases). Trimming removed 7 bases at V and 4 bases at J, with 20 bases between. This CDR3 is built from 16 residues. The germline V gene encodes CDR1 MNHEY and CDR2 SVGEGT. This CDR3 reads CASTDVPQAVYNEQFF. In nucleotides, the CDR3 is TGTGCCAGCACCGACGTCCCACAGGCGGTATACAATGAGCAGTTCTTC.

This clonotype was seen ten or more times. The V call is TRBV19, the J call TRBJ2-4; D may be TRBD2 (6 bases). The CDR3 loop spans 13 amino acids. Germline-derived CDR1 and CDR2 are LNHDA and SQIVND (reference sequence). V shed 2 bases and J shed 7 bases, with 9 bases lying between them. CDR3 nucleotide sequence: TGTGCCAGTAGTATATTAGGGAGGAACATTCAGTACTTC. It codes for CASSILGRNIQYF. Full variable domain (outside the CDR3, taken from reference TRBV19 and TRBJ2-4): DGGITQSPKYLFRKEGQNVTLSCEQNLNHDAMYWYRQDPGQGLRLIYYSQIVNDFQKGDIAEGYSVSREKKESFPLTVTSAQKNPTAFYLCASSILGRNIQYFGAGTRLSVL.

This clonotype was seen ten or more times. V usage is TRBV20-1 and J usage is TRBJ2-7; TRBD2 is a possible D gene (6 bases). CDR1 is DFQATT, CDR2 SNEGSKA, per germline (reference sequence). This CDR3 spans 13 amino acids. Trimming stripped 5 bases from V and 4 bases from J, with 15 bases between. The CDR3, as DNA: TGCAGTGCTGTGGGGCAGGCGGGGTACGAGCAGTACTTC. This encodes CSAVGQAGYEQYF.

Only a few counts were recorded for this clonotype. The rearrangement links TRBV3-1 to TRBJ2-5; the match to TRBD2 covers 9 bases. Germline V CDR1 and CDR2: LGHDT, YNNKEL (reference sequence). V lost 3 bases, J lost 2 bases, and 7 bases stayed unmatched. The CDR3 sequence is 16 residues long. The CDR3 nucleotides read TGTGCCAGCAGCCACGGACTAGCGAGTGATCAAGAGACCCAGTACTTC. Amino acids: CASSHGLASDQETQYF.

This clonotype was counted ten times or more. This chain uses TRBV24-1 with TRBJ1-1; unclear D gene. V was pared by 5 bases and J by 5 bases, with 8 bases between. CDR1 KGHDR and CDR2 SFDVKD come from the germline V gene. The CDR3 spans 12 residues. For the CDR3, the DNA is TGTGCCACCAGTGCCCCTGGTACTGAAGCTTTCTTT. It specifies CATSAPGTEAFF.

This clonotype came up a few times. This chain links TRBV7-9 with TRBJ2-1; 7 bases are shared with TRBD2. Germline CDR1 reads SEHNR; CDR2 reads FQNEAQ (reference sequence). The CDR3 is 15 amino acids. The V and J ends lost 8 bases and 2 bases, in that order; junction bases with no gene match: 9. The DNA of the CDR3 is TGTGCCAGCCTTAGGGCGGGAGCCCCCTACAATGAGCAGTTCTTC. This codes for CASLRAGAPYNEQFF.

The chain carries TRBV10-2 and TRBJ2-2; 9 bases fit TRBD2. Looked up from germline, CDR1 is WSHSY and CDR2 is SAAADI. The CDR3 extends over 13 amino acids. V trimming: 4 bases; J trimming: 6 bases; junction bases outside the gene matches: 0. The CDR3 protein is CASSVAGAGELFF. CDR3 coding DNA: TGCGCCAGCAGTGTAGCGGGAGCCGGGGAGCTGTTTTTT.

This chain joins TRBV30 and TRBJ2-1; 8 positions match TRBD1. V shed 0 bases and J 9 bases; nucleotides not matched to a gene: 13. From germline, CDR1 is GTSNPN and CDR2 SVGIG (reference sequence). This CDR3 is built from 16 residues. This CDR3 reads CAWSVLEDRESGEQFF. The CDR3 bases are TGTGCCTGGAGTGTACTGGAGGACAGGGAATCGGGTGAGCAGTTCTTC.

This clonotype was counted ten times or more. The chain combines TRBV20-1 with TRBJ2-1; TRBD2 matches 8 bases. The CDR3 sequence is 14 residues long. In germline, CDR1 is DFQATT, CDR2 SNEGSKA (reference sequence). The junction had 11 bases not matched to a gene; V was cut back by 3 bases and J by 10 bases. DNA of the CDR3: TGCAGTGCTAGGTTGCGGGGGGTAAGAGAGGAGCAGTTCTTC. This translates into CSARLRGVREEQFF.

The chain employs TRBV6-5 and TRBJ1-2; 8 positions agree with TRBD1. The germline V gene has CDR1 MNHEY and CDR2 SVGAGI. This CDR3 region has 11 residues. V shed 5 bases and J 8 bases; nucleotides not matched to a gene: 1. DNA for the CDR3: TGTGCCAGCAGTCCAGGGGGCGGCTACACCTTC. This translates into CASSPGGGYTF.

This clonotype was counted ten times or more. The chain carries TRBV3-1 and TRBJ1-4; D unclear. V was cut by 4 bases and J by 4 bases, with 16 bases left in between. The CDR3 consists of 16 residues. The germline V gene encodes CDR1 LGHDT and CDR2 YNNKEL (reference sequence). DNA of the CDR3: TGTGCCAGCAGCCGGGAAGGCAAAACAAATAATGAAAAACTGTTTTTT. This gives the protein CASSREGKTNNEKLFF.

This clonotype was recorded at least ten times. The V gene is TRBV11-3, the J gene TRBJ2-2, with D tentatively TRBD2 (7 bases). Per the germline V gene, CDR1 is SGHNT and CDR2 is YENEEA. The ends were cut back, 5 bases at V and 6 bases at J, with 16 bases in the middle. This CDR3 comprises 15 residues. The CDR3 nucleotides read TGTGCCAGCAGCGCCTCGGGGGGCCCTCCCGGGGAGCTGTTTTTT. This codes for CASSASGGPPGELFF.

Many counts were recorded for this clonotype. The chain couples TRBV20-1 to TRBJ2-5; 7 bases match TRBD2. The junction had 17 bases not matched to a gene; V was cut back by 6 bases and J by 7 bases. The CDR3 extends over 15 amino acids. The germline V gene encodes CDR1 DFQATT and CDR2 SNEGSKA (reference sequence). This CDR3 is CSALTGTTNIGTQYF. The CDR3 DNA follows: TGCAGTGCCTTGACCGGGACTACCAATATTGGGACCCAGTACTTC.

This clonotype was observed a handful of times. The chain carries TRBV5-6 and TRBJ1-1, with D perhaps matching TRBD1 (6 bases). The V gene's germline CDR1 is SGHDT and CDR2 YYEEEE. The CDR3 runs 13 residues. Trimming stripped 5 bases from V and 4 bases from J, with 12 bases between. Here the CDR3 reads CASRGAPGTEAFF. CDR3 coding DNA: TGTGCCAGCAGGGGGGCCCCGGGCACTGAAGCTTTCTTT.

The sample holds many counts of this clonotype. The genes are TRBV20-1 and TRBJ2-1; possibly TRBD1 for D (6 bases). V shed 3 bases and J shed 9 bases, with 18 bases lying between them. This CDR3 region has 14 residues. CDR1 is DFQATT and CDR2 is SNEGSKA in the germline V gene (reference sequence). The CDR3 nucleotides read TGCAGTGCTAGTACTCAAATACAGGGTACTGAGCAGTTCTTC. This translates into CSASTQIQGTEQFF.

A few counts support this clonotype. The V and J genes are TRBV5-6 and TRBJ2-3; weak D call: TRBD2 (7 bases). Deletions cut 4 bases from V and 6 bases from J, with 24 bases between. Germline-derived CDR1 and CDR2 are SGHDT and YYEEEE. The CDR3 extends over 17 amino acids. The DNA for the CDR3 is TGTGCCAGCAGCCCCTCTTTCTTGAGCGGGACATTGGATACGCAGTATTTT. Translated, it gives CASSPSFLSGTLDTQYF. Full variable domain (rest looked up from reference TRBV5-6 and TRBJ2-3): DAGVTQSPTHLIKTRGQQVTLRCSPKSGHDTVSWYQQALGQGPQFIFQYYEEEERQRGNFPDRFSGHQFPNYSSELNVNALLLGDSALYLCASSPSFLSGTLDTQYFGPGTRLTVL.

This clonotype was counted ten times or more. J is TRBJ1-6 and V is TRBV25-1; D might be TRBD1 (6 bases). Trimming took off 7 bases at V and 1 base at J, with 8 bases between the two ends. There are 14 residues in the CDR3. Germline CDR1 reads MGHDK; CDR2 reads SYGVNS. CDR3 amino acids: CASTGESYNSPLHF. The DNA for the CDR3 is TGTGCCAGCACAGGGGAGTCCTATAATTCACCCCTCCACTTT.

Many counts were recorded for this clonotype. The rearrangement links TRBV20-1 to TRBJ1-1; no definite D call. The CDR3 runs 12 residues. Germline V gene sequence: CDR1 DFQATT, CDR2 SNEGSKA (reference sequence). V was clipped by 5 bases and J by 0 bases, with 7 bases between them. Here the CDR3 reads CSAYRMNTEAFF. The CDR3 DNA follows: TGCAGTGCTTACCGTATGAACACTGAAGCTTTCTTT.

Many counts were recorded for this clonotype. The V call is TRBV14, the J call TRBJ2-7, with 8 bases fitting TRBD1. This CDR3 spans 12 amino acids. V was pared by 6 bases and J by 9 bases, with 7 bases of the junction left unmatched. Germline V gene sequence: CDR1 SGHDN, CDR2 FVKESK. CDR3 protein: CASRIQGEVQYF. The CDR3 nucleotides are TGTGCCAGCAGGATACAGGGGGAGGTGCAGTACTTC.

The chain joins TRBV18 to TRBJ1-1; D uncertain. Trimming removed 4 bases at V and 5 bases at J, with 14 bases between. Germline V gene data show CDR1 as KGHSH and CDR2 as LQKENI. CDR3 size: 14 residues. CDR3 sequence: CASSLGNLRTEAFF. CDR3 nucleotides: TGTGCCAGCTCACTGGGCAACCTCCGGACTGAAGCTTTCTTT.

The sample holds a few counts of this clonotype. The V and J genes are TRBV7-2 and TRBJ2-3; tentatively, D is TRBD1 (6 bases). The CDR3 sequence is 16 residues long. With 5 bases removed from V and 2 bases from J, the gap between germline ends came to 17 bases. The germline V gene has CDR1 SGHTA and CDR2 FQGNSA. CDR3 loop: CASSQPQGGPTDTQYF. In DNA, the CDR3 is TGTGCCAGCAGCCAACCACAGGGCGGTCCCACAGATACGCAGTATTTT.

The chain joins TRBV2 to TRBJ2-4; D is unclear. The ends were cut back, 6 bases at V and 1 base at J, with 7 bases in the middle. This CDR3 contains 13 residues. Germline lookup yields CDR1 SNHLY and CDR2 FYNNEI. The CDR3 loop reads CASRVDAKNIQYF. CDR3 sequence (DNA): TGTGCCAGCAGAGTGGATGCCAAAAACATTCAGTACTTC.